This TCR beta chain derives from a study of cytotoxic CD8 clonotypes in ibrutinib-treated CLL (dated by TCRdb to the early 2020s). A note on the overall study: The cohort included roughly 15 treatment-naive and approximately eleven relapsed/refractory patients; about 18 were IGHV unmutated. The response samples were drawn at a median of approximately twelve months into treatment, with a range of roughly 6 to 36 months. Cryopreserved peripheral blood mononuclear cells were obtained prior to treatment, at the time of response, and at either disease progression or sustained remission. All remission and progressive disease samples were collected while patients were still receiving ibrutinib. Samples averaged approximately 250,000 productive templates and just under 95,000 productive rearrangements. Responses were partial in around 24 patients and complete in 2; after median roughly 69 months follow-up, about 14 stayed in remission and some twelve progressed. Of the approximately 91 people in the trial, about 25 had longitudinal samples available. What the work shows at the level of the full study, not this receptor alone: Public clonotypes were rare and either shrank or stayed stable during treatment, and the rise in clonality at ibrutinib response reflected expansion of private clonotypes. Baseline clonality was found to be higher than that of age-matched healthy donors and was strongly correlated with circulating CD8+ T-cell counts. An increase in clonality was observed at ibrutinib response, with clonality remaining stable during sustained remission and falling back toward baseline at progression. Sustained-remission and progressing patients did not have matched sampling times, and lymph node repertoires were not examined.

In regard to this clone: No cognate antigen has been identified for it. No per-base quality is available; no much larger clone lies one base away.

There are 17 amino acids in the CDR3, from cysteine to phenylalanine inclusive. CDR3 DNA is the only sequence kept; it has 51 bases, read in frame from the first base. Per the germline V gene, SGHDN is the CDR1 and FVKESK is the CDR2. V is clipped by 2 bases and J by 0 bases, and the sequence between their germline boundaries is 11 bases long. Approximately 2 micrograms of genomic DNA were extracted from cryopreserved PBMCs for TCR beta library preparation. Longitudinal blood samples from CLL patients receiving ibrutinib monotherapy were subjected to high-throughput TCR beta sequencing. The patients took part in an open-label, single-center phase 2 trial of ibrutinib monotherapy. The goal of deep resolution MiSeq sequencing was a depth between 1 in 1 million and 1 in 200,000 T cells, and coverage averaged 10x per clonotype. TCR beta libraries were generated with the immunoSEQ hsTCRB Kit. Per the authors' processing: Data were analyzed with ImmunoSEQ Data Assistant and ImmunoSEQ Analyzer, with V, D and J genes assigned per IMGT definitions. Clonality, with values ranging from 0 to 1, was calculated as one minus the normalized Shannon entropy of productive rearrangement frequencies. Only overrepresented clonotypes making up at least 0.05% of each patient's repertoire were included in the public clonotype analysis. About a dozen age-matched healthy donor repertoires from immuneACCESS served as clonality controls. In TCRdb, the immuneACCESS table is reduced to in-frame sequences with V and J assigned. These tables do not hold every clone; where another copy was compared, an unresolved V gene accounts for under half, and the others remain unexplained. V, J and clone size are taken as reported in that table, and D and trimming were inferred from the DNA itself. The sample data list about 140,000 clones, and approximately 80% of these were observed just once. The ten top clones hold roughly 7.2% of the sample.

The sequence is built from TRBV14 and TRBJ2-6; tentative D gene TRBD2, with 5 bases matching. This clonotype was sampled from a human donor with chronic lymphocytic leukemia. Sequenced here: PBMCs, sampled after 36 months of ibrutinib treatment. The nucleotides are TGTGCCAGCAGCCAATGGACTGATAGCTCTGGGGCCAACGTCCTGACTTTC. Protein translation: CASSQWTDSSGANVLTF. With all but the CDR3 taken from the reference TRBV14 and TRBJ2-6 genes, the full variable domain is: EAGVTQFPSHSVIEKGQTVTLRCDPISGHDNLYWYRRVMGKEIKFLLHFVKESKQDESGMPNNRFLAERTGGTYSTLKVQPAELEDSGVYFCASSQWTDSSGANVLTFGAGSRLTVL.